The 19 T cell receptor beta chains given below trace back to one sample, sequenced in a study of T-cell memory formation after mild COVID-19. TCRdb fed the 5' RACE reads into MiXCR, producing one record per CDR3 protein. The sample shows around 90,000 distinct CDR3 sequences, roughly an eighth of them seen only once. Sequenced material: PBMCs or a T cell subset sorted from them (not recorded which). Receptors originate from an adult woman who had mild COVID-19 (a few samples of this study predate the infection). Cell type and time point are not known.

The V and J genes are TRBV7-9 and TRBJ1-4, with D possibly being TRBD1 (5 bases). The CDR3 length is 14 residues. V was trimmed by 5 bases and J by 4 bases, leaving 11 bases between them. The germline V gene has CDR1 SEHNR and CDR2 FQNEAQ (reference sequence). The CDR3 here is CASSLDRDNEKLFF. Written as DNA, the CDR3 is TGTGCCAGCAGCCTTGACAGAGATAATGAAAAACTGTTTTTT.

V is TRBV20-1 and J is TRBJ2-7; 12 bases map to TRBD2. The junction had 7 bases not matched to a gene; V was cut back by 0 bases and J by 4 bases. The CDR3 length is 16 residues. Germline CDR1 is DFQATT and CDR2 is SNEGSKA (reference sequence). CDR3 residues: CSARDPTSGSIYEQYF. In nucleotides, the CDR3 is TGCAGTGCTAGAGATCCGACTAGCGGGAGTATTTACGAGCAGTACTTC.

CDR3 bases: TGTGCCAGCAGTTACCCCGGACTAGCGGGAGGTGAGCAGTTCTTC. It specifies CASSYPGLAGGEQFF. The chain recombines TRBV6-2 or TRBV6-3 with TRBJ2-1; 14 positions agree with TRBD2. Germline CDR1 reads MNHEY; CDR2 reads SVGEGT. The CDR3 consists of 15 residues. J gave up 9 bases and V 2 bases, and 3 bases lay outside the gene matches.

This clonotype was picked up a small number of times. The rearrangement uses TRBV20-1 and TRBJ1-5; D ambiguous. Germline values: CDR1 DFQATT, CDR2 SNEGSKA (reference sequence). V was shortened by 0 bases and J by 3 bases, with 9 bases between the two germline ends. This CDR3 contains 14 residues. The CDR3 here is CSARDVSHNQPQHF. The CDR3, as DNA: TGCAGTGCTAGAGATGTGAGTCACAATCAGCCCCAGCATTTT.

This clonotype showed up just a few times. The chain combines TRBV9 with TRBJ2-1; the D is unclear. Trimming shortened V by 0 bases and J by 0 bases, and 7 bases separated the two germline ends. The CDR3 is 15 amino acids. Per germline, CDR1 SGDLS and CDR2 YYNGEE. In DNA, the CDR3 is TGTGCCAGCAGCGTAGCCTGGGACTCCTACAATGAGCAGTTCTTC. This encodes CASSVAWDSYNEQFF. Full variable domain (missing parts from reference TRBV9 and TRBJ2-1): DSGVTQTPKHLITATGQRVTLRCSPRSGDLSVYWYQQSLDQGLQFLIQYYNGEERAKGNILERFSAQQFPDLHSELNLSSLELGDSALYFCASSVAWDSYNEQFFGPGTRLTVL.

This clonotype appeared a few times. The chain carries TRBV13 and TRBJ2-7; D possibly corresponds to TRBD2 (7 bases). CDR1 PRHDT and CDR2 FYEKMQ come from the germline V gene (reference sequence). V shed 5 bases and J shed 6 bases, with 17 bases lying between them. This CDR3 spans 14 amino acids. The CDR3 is CASSLGNREGEQYF. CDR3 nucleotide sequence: TGTGCCAGCAGCCTCGGGAACAGGGAGGGCGAGCAGTACTTC. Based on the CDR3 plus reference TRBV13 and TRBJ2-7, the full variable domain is AAGVIQSPRHLIKEKRETATLKCYPIPRHDTVYWYQQGPGQDPQFLISFYEKMQSDKGSIPDRFSAQQFSDYHSELNMSSLELGDSALYFCASSLGNREGEQYFGPGTRLTVT.

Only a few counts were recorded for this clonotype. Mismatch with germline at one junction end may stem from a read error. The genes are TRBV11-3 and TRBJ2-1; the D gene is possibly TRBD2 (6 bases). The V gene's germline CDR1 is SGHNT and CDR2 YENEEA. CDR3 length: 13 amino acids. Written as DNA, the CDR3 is TGTGCCAGCAGCTTAAACCCGACTAGTCGTCGGTTGTTC. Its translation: CASSLNPTSRRLF.

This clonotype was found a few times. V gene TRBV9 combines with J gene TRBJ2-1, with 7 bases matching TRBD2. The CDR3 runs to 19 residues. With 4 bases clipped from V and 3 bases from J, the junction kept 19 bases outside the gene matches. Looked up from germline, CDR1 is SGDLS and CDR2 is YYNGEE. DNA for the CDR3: TGTGCCAGCAGCCCGAGCGGGGCGGGGGTCCACAACGTCTACAATGAGCAGTTCTTC. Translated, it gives CASSPSGAGVHNVYNEQFF.

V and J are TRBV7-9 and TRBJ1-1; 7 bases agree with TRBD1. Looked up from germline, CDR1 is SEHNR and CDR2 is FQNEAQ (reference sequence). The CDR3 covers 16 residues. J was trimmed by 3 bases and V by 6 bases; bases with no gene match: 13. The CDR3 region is CASSPTGNGLDTEAFF. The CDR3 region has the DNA TGTGCCAGCAGTCCGACAGGGAACGGGTTGGACACTGAAGCTTTCTTT.

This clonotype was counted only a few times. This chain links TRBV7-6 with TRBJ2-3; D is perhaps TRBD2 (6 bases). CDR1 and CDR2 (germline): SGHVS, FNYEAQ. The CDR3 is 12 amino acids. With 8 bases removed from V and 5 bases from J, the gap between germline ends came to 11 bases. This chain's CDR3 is CASVGGLDTQYF. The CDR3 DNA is TGTGCCAGCGTCGGGGGATTAGATACGCAGTATTTT.

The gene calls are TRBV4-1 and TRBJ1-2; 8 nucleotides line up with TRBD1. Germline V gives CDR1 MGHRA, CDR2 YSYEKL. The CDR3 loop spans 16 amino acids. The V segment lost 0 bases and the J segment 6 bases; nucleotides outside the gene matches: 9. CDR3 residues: CASSQDGVDRVHGYTF. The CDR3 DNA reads TGCGCCAGCAGCCAAGATGGGGTGGACAGGGTTCATGGCTACACCTTC.

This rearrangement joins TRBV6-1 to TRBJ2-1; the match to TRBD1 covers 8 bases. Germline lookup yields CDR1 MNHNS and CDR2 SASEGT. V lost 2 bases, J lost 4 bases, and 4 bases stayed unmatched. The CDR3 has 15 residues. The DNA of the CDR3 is TGTGCCAGCAGTGAATTGGGACAGGCATACAATGAGCAGTTCTTC. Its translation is CASSELGQAYNEQFF.

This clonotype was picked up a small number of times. DNA of the CDR3: TGTGCCAGCAGTCAATGGACTACCTACGAGCAGTACTTC. This translates into CASSQWTTYEQYF. The chain couples TRBV12-3 or TRBV12-4 to TRBJ2-7, with D tentatively TRBD2 (6 bases). V lost 5 bases to trimming and J lost 2 bases, with 10 bases between them. This CDR3 spans 13 amino acids.

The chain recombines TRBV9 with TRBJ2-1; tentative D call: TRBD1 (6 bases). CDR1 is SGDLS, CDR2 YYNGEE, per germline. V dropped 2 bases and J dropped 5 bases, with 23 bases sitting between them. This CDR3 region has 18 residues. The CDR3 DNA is TGTGCCAGCAGCGTGCCGATCATACCGACAGGCTCTAACAATGAGCAGTTCTTC. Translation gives CASSVPIIPTGSNNEQFF. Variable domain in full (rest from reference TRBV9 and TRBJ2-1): DSGVTQTPKHLITATGQRVTLRCSPRSGDLSVYWYQQSLDQGLQFLIQYYNGEERAKGNILERFSAQQFPDLHSELNLSSLELGDSALYFCASSVPIIPTGSNNEQFFGPGTRLTVL.

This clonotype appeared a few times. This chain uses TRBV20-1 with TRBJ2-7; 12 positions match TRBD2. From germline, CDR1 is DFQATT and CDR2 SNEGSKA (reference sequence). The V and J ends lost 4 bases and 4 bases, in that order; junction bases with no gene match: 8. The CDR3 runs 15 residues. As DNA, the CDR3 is TGCAGTGCTACCGCCTCTAGCGGGAGGGGGTACGAGCAGTACTTC. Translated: CSATASSGRGYEQYF.

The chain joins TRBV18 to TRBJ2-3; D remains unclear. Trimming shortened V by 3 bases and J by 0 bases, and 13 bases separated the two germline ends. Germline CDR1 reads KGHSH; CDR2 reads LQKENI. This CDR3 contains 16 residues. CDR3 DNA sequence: TGTGCCAGCTCACCGCAGACACTTACTAGCACAGATACGCAGTATTTT. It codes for CASSPQTLTSTDTQYF.

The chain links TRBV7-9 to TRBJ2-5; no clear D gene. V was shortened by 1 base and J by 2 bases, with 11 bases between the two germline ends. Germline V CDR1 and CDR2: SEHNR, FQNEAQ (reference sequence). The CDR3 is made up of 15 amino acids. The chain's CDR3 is CASSLVRAVQETQYF. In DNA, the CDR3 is TGTGCCAGCAGCTTAGTTAGGGCAGTTCAAGAGACCCAGTACTTC.

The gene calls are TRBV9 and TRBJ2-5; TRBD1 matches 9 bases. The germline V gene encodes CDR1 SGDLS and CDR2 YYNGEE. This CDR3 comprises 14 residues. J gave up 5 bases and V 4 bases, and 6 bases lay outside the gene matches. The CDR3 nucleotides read TGTGCCAGCAGCATACGAGGACAGGGGGAGACCCAGTACTTC. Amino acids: CASSIRGQGETQYF.

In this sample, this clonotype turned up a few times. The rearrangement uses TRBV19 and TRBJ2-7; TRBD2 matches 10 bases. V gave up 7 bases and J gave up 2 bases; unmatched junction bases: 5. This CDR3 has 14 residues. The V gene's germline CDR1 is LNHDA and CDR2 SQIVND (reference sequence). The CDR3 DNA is TGTGCCAGTAAGCCCCTAGCGGGAGCCTACGAGCAGTACTTC. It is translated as CASKPLAGAYEQYF.